This TCR beta chain stems from a study of T cells in Graves' hyperthyroidism and ophthalmopathy. Absent ophthalmopathy progression within 18 months defined stable Graves' hyperthyroidism. CDR1 MNHNS and CDR2 SASEGT come from the germline V gene. The CDR3 is 13 amino acids. With 3 bases removed from V and 4 bases from J, the gap between germline ends came to 9 bases. There were TCR beta CDR3 regions amplified from RNA transcripts. Primed by the HTBI set, a first-round RT-PCR was run on the TCR CDR3. MiXCR, run by TCRdb on the multiplex PCR reads, gives a single entry per CDR3 protein. The sample consists of some 500,000 distinct CDR3 sequences, under 15% of them appearing once.

The sample comprised blood. The chain is built from TRBV6-1 and TRBJ1-2, with D hard to call. The source of this sequence is a young woman with Graves' hyperthyroidism. The CDR3 sequence is CASSEAGVYGYTF. The CDR3 bases are TGTGCCAGCAGTGAGGCCGGGGTCTATGGCTACACCTTC.